This TCR beta chain was identified in a study of CD8 T cells in Susac syndrome. Study context: Clinically active disease was present in more than five of the sequenced Susac syndrome patients. About 8 of these patients were in remission. Points from the study as a whole: The study identified around fifteen and five Susac-specific public clones in total CD8+ and CD8+ TEMRA repertoires.

Reverse transcription used roughly 0.5 to 1 ug RNA and random hexamers. TCRdb re-analysed the immunoSEQ multiplex PCR reads in MiXCR, keeping a single row per CDR3 protein. The sample has more than 150,000 distinct CDR3 sequences; over 90% are singletons. V was clipped by 4 bases and J by 4 bases; unmatched bases: 8. The CDR3 has 15 residues. Germline loops: CDR1 GTSNPN, CDR2 SVGIG (reference sequence). Of note for this clonotype: Its antigen is currently unknown.

TEMRA cells were enriched by FACS, and CD4+ and CD8+ T cells were negatively isolated. Sequenced material: CD8+ T cells from PBMCs. This chain connects TRBV30 to TRBJ1-1, with 11 nucleotides matching TRBD1. The sequence was collected from a human donor with Susac syndrome. CDR3: CAWKSPGTGGTEAFF. DNA of the CDR3: TGTGCCTGGAAATCGCCCGGGACAGGGGGCACTGAAGCTTTCTTT.